Below, 23 T cell receptor beta chains from the same sample are listed, as sequenced in a study of T cell clusters in autoimmune cytopenias. Multiplex touch-down PCR amplified TRB using TRB-A and TRB-B pools in one tube. TCRdb re-called the multiplex PCR reads and gives one entry per CDR3 protein, without DNA. The sample table sets out about 5,100 distinct CDR3 sequences. TRB amplification used around 260 ng of peripheral blood genomic DNA. The sequenced sample consisted of peripheral blood. These receptors were obtained from a human donor with an autoimmune cytopenia or autoimmune hepatitis (not recorded which).

The genes are TRBV5-5 and TRBJ2-1; checking the TCRdb D call of TRBD2 is not possible without DNA. The CDR3 extends over 15 amino acids. Germline CDR1 and CDR2: SGHKS and YYEKEE (reference sequence). CDR3 sequence reads: CASSQWTSGGNEQFF.

The chain employs TRBV5-5 and TRBJ2-3. Germline CDR1 and CDR2: SGHKS and YYEKEE (reference sequence). This CDR3 has 15 amino acids. The CDR3 reads CASSFIIERTDTQYF. Filled out from reference TRBV5-5 and TRBJ2-3, the complete variable domain reads DAGVTQSPTHLIKTRGQQVTLRCSPISGHKSVSWYQQVLGQGPQFIFQYYEKEERGRGNFPDRFSARQFPNYSSELNVNALLLGDSALYLCASSFIIERTDTQYFGPGTRLTVL.

This clonotype is classed as medium-sized by frequency. This chain connects TRBV20-1 to TRBJ2-5; without DNA, the TCRdb call of TRBD1 cannot be checked. Germline V lookup: CDR1 DFQATT, CDR2 SNEGSKA (reference sequence). This CDR3 has 15 amino acids. The CDR3 reads CSARIPGGEGETQYF.

The chain uses TRBV6-1 and TRBJ2-1. Germline V gene lookup returns CDR1 MNHNS and CDR2 SASEGT. CDR3 length equals 14 residues. This CDR3 reads CASSEAGGYNEQFF.

The J gene is TRBJ2-5, the V gene TRBV7-9; TCRdb calls TRBD1, which cannot be checked without DNA. Germline V gives CDR1 SEHNR, CDR2 FQNEAQ (reference sequence). The CDR3 covers 16 residues. CDR3 protein: CASSLRQGAPKETQYF.

The chain combines TRBV20-1 with TRBJ2-7; as DNA is missing, the TRBD2 call by TCRdb cannot be tested. Germline assignment: CDR1 DFQATT and CDR2 SNEGSKA (reference sequence). This CDR3 contains 13 residues. The CDR3 spells CSVRGLATYEQYF.

This clonotype counts as medium-sized by frequency. CDR3: CASSEALHSYEQYF. V gene TRBV6-1 combines with J gene TRBJ2-7. Germline V gene sequence: CDR1 MNHNS, CDR2 SASEGT. There are 14 residues in the CDR3.

This sequence joins TRBV27 and TRBJ1-5; TCRdb picks TRBD1, but there is no DNA to check that call. The CDR3 totals 15 residues. CDR1 and CDR2 from the germline V gene are MNHEY and SMNVEV (reference sequence). The CDR3 protein is CASSSTTLFRGAQHF.

Its frequency marks this clonotype as medium-sized. This chain links TRBV5-6 with TRBJ1-2. Germline CDR1 is SGHDT and CDR2 is YYEEEE. The CDR3 runs 16 residues. CDR3 loop: CASSPQAGRNNYGYTF.

Judged by frequency, this clonotype is medium-sized. This sequence joins TRBV12-3 or TRBV12-4 and TRBJ1-2; lacking DNA, the TRBD1 call made by TCRdb goes unchecked. CDR3 size: 13 residues. CDR3: CASSSGTPYGYTF.

This clonotype is medium-sized (0.01 to 0.1%) by frequency. This chain connects TRBV7-2 to TRBJ2-7. Germline values: CDR1 SGHTA, CDR2 FQGNSA. The CDR3 has 12 amino acids. The CDR3: CASSSLSYEQYF. Based on the CDR3 plus reference TRBV7-2 and TRBJ2-7, the full variable domain is GAGVSQSPSNKVTEKGKDVELRCDPISGHTALYWYRQSLGQGLEFLIYFQGNSAPDKSGLPSDRFSAERTGGSVSTLTIQRTQQEDSAVYLCASSSLSYEQYFGPGTRLTVT.

This clonotype registers medium-sized by frequency. The chain uses TRBV18 and TRBJ1-6; the D gene TCRdb calls, TRBD1, cannot be checked with no DNA. The CDR3 is made up of 14 amino acids. Germline V gene data show CDR1 as KGHSH and CDR2 as LQKENI. CDR3 region: CASSPSRDYSPLHF.

The CDR3 region is CAISEQGGSNQPQHF. The chain carries TRBV10-3 and TRBJ1-5; TCRdb calls TRBD1, which cannot be checked without DNA. CDR1 is ENHRY and CDR2 is SYGVKD in the germline V gene. CDR3 size: 15 residues.

This clonotype is medium-sized by frequency. The chain has TRBV29-1 and TRBJ2-3; there is no DNA to check the TCRdb D call of TRBD1. The CDR3 consists of 12 residues. Germline CDR1 and CDR2: SQVTM and ANQGSEA. The CDR3 loop is CSARTGTDTQYF.

V gene TRBV2 combines with J gene TRBJ2-3; the TCRdb call, TRBD1, lacks DNA for checking. Germline lookup yields CDR1 SNHLY and CDR2 FYNNEI. There are 14 residues in the CDR3. The CDR3 sequence: CASLGQGQADTQYF.

The chain couples TRBV5-1 to TRBJ2-3. The CDR3 covers 14 residues. Germline V gene data show CDR1 as SGHRS and CDR2 as YFSETQ. The CDR3 is CASSLASLTDTQYF.

This clonotype is classed as medium-sized by frequency. V usage is TRBV6-5 and J usage is TRBJ2-7; TCRdb's assignment of TRBD1 cannot be checked, as there is no DNA. This CDR3 comprises 16 residues. Germline V gene sequence: CDR1 MNHEY, CDR2 SVGAGI. The CDR3 reads CASTTPWTSAPYEQYF.

By frequency, this clonotype is medium-sized (0.01 to 0.1%). This chain joins TRBV19 and TRBJ1-6; TCRdb's D call of TRBD1 is untestable without DNA. Germline V gene data show CDR1 as LNHDA and CDR2 as SQIVND (reference sequence). The CDR3 loop spans 16 amino acids. The CDR3: CASSTRTGGVDSPLHF.

The CDR3 sequence is CASSLAAGVGFEQFF. This chain joins TRBV11-3 and TRBJ2-1; the TCRdb call, TRBD2, lacks DNA for checking. Germline V gene sequence: CDR1 SGHNT, CDR2 YENEEA. This CDR3 comprises 15 residues. Supplemented by reference TRBV11-3 and TRBJ2-1, the full variable domain reads EAGVVQSPRYKIIEKKQPVAFWCNPISGHNTLYWYLQNLGQGPELLIRYENEEAVDDSQLPKDRFSAERLKGVDSTLKIQPAELGDSAVYLCASSLAAGVGFEQFFGPGTRLTVL.

This clonotype is medium-sized (0.01 to 0.1%) by frequency. The chain couples TRBV6-5 to TRBJ1-3; as DNA is missing, the TRBD1 call by TCRdb cannot be tested. Germline V CDR1 and CDR2: MNHEY, SVGAGI. The CDR3 covers 15 residues. The CDR3 reads CASSSSQGQGETIYF.

The V gene is TRBV6-1, the J gene TRBJ2-7; lacking DNA, the TRBD1 call made by TCRdb goes unchecked. Germline values: CDR1 MNHNS, CDR2 SASEGT. The CDR3 covers 14 residues. Here the CDR3 reads CASRMSGAAREQYF.

By frequency, this clonotype is medium-sized. CDR3 sequence reads: CASSGHTRYGYTF. V gene TRBV19 combines with J gene TRBJ1-2. Germline assignment: CDR1 LNHDA and CDR2 SQIVND (reference sequence). The CDR3 loop spans 13 amino acids.

This clonotype ranks as medium-sized in terms of frequency. CDR3: CSVEVAGHYGYTF. This chain joins TRBV29-1 and TRBJ1-2; with no DNA, the TCRdb D assignment of TRBD1 cannot be verified. CDR3 length: 13 amino acids. CDR1 SQVTM and CDR2 ANQGSEA come from the germline V gene.